Below, 3 T cell receptor beta chains from the same sample are listed, as sequenced in a study of T-cell memory formation after mild COVID-19. TCRdb re-called the 5' RACE reads through MiXCR, storing one row per CDR3 protein. This sample has 350,000 to 500,000 distinct CDR3 sequences; around 20% occur once, and the top ten carry around 8%. Material: PBMCs or a T cell subset sorted from them (not recorded which). These receptors came from an adult woman who had mild COVID-19 (a few samples of this study predate the infection). Cell type and time point are not known.

The chain joins TRBV7-9 to TRBJ1-5, with D possibly TRBD1 on 5 matching bases. The CDR3 totals 16 residues. From germline, CDR1 is SEHNR and CDR2 FQNEAQ (reference sequence). The V and J ends lost 4 bases and 3 bases respectively, with 16 bases between them. The CDR3 spells CASSYGTRGHNQPQHF. CDR3 in DNA: TGTGCCAGCAGCTATGGGACGCGTGGACACAATCAGCCCCAGCATTTT.

The chain carries TRBV3-1 and TRBJ1-3, with TRBD1 as a possible D gene (6 bases). This CDR3 region has 18 residues. CDR1 is LGHDT, CDR2 YNNKEL, per germline (reference sequence). The ends were cut back, 0 bases at V and 1 base at J, with 16 bases in the middle. The CDR3 DNA reads as TGTGCCAGCAGCCAAGATCTGTTCGAAGGGGGATCTGGAAACACCATATATTTT. Protein sequence: CASSQDLFEGGSGNTIYF.

A few counts support this clonotype. J is TRBJ2-5 and V is TRBV7-2; the match to TRBD1 covers 10 bases. Germline V gene data show CDR1 as SGHTA and CDR2 as FQGNSA. Trimming took 4 bases from V and 3 from J; bases not matched to a gene: 8. The CDR3 is made up of 16 amino acids. CDR3 sequence (DNA): TGTGCCAGCAGCTATACCGGGACAGGGGTCAAAGAGACCCAGTACTTC. Translation gives CASSYTGTGVKETQYF. Full variable domain (remainder filled in from reference TRBV7-2 and TRBJ2-5): GAGVSQSPSNKVTEKGKDVELRCDPISGHTALYWYRQSLGQGLEFLIYFQGNSAPDKSGLPSDRFSAERTGGSVSTLTIQRTQQEDSAVYLCASSYTGTGVKETQYFGPGTRLLVL.